The clone carrying this T cell receptor (beta chain) was recorded a few times. As yet, its antigen is unknown. Most patients and controls had Caucasian heritage. Replacement immunoglobulin had been given to every CVID subject for at least one year. Blood came from CVID subjects not ill and not taking immunomodulatory or immunosuppressive medication. This record belongs to a study of T cell clonality in common variable immunodeficiency. Overall study findings and caveats: Fewer deletions and N-nucleotide insertions were reportedly seen in common variable immunodeficiency TCR beta sequences.

Data came from immunoSEQ multiplex PCR; TCRdb stores just in-frame clones and leaves some out. This sample has over 30,000 clones, each found more than once. The sequence was obtained from a human donor with common variable immunodeficiency. Material for sequencing was peripheral blood mononuclear cells.

The CDR3 here is CSALSLLAGGYNEQFF. CDR3 DNA, as far as it was read: TGCAGTGCTCTCTCTCTTCTAGCGGGGGGTTACAATGAG. The rearrangement joins TRBV20-1 to TRBJ2-1; 11 positions agree with TRBD2. The CDR3 end falls 3 residues outside the read, so it is completed with the germline J gene. Losses at the gene ends were 5 bases for V and 4 bases for J; bases not matched to a gene: 10. The CDR3 totals 16 residues. Germline CDR1 reads DFQATT; CDR2 reads SNEGSKA (reference sequence).